The T cell receptor beta chain described here comes from a study of T-cell reconstitution after alpha-beta-depleted transplantation in children. This clonotype was recorded a few times. Its antigen is not identified. This sample's TCRbeta library carried unique molecular identifier barcodes. TCRdb processed the PCR reads anew with MiXCR; each CDR3 protein has one entry. Among some 310,000 distinct CDR3 sequences, about a quarter were seen once, and the ten largest hold over 9.5%. In germline, CDR1 is MNHNS, CDR2 SASEGT. The ends lost 7 bases at V and 2 bases at J; junction bases unmatched: 5. The CDR3 runs to 14 residues. Whole-study results and caveats: After transplant, at about two months, alpha-beta T cells were reportedly derived from several hundred expanded graft clones. A year post-transplant, T-cell counts and diversity derived mostly from newly produced T cells. Some patients' high day-60 TCRbeta diversity was attributed to recipient cells surviving conditioning.

Here the sequenced sample was PBMCs, mostly from graft donor cells, taken 180 days after TCRalphabeta/CD19-depleted stem cell transplant. This TCR was sampled from a male patient between 10 and 17 years old who had a stem cell transplant for acute lymphoblastic leukemia, so the T cells may come from the graft donor. This sequence joins TRBV6-1 and TRBJ2-7; TRBD1 matches 10 bases. Here the CDR3 reads CASNHGTGAYEQYF. CDR3 bases: TGTGCCAGCAACCACGGGACAGGGGCCTACGAGCAGTACTTC.